This entry is about one T cell receptor beta chain. Authors' analysis steps: Cell counts per sample came from amplifying reference gene primers. Here immunoSEQ multiplex PCR was the method, and the copy in TCRdb shows in-frame clones only, minus some. That table furnishes V, J and clone size, whereas the DNA furnished D and trimming. Among 100,000 or so clones listed, 85% were seen once. This record comes from a study of blood T cell repertoires in COVID-19. Overall study: Sites in the United States, Italy and Spain provided acute and convalescent COVID-19 samples. T cells, B-cell-depleted T cells, or PBMCs provided the cDNA or gDNA that served as material.

CDR1 is SGHAT and CDR2 is FQNNGV in the germline V gene. V lost 8 bases, J lost 7 bases, and 11 bases stayed unmatched. This CDR3 comprises 14 residues. The J gene is TRBJ1-2, the V gene TRBV11-2, with 9 bases that match TRBD1. The specimen sequenced was peripheral blood. The TCR was taken from a woman aged 65 to 85 with active or convalescent COVID-19. The CDR3 loop is CASEADRGTSGYTF. The CDR3 region has the DNA TGTGCCAGCGAGGCCGACAGGGGGACTAGTGGCTACACCTTC.